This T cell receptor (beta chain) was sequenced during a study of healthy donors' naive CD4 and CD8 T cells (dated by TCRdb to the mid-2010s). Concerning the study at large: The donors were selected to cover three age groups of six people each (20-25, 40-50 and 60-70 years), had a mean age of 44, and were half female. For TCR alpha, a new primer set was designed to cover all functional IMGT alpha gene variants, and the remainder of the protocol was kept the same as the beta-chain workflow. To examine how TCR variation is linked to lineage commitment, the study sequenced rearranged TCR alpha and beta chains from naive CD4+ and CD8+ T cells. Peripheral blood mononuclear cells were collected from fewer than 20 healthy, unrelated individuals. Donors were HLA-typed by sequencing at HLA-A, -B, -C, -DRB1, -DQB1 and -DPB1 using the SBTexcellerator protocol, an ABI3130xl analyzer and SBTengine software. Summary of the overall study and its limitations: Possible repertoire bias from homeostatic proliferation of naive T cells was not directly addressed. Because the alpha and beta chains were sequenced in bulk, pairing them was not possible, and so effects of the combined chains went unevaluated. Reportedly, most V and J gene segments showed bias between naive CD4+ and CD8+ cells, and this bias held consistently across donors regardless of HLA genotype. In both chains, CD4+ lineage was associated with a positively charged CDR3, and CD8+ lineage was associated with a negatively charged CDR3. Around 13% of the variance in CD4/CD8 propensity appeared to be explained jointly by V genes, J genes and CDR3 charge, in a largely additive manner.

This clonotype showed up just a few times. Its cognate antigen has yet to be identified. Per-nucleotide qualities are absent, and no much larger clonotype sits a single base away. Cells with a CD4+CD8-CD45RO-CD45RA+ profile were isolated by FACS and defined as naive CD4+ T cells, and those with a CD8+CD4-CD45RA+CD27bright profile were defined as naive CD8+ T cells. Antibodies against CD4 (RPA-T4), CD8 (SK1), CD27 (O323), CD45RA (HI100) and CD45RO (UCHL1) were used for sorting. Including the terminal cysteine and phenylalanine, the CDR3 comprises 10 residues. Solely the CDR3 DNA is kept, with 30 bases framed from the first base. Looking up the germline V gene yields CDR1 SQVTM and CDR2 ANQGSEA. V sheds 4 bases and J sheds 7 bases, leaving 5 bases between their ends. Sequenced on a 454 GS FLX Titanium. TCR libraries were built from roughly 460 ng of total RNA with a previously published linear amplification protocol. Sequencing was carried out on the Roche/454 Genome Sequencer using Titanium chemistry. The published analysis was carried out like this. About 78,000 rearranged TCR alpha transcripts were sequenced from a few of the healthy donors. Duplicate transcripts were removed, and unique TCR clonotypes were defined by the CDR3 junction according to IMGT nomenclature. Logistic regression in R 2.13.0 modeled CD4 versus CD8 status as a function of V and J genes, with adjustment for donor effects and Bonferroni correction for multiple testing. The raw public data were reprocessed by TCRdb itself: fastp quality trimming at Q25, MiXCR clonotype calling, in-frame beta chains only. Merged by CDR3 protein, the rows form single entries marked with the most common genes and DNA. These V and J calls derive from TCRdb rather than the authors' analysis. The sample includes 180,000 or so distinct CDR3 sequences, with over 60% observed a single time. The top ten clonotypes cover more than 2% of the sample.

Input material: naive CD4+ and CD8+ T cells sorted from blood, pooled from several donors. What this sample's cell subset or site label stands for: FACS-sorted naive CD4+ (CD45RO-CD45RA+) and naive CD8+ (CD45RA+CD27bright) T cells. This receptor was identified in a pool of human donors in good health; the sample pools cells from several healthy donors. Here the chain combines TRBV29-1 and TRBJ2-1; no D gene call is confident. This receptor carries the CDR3 CSVVDNEQFF. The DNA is TGCAGCGTTGTGGATAATGAGCAGTTCTTC.